Shown below are 25 T cell receptor beta chains from a single sample sequenced in a study of blood T cells in healthy people across ages. The authors ran a second PCR of about 6 to 11 cycles using a sample-barcoded 5' primer and a J-beta primer mix. MiXCR, applied by TCRdb to the 5' RACE reads, yields one record per CDR3 protein. There are about 1.8 million distinct CDR3 sequences in the sample; 49% occur only once, and 2% to 2.5% lies in the top ten. The specimen was blood. Receptors originate from a middle-aged woman in good health.

This clonotype was observed a few times. CDR3 amino acids: CASSRVPGVGTEAFF. The DNA of the CDR3 is TGTGCCAGCAGCAGAGTGCCGGGGGTGGGCACTGAAGCTTTCTTT. The V gene is TRBV7-2, the J gene TRBJ1-1; maybe TRBD1 (5 bases). This CDR3 region has 15 residues. Germline CDR1 SGHTA, CDR2 FQGNSA. V was clipped by 5 bases and J by 4 bases, with 17 bases between them.

The rearrangement links TRBV4-1 to TRBJ2-5, with 8 nucleotides matching TRBD1. Germline V gene lookup returns CDR1 MGHRA and CDR2 YSYEKL. V shed 0 bases, J shed 4 bases, and the junction held 10 bases outside the gene matches. CDR3 length: 17 residues. CDR3: CASSQEGGRGRLETQYF. In DNA form, the CDR3 reads TGCGCCAGCAGCCAAGAAGGGGGCAGGGGGCGTTTAGAGACCCAGTACTTC.

The table lists this clonotype with a few counts. The rearrangement links TRBV11-2 to TRBJ2-1; 7 nucleotides match TRBD2. The V gene end was trimmed by 4 bases and the J gene end by 4 bases; junction bases not matched to a gene: 7. There are 15 residues in the CDR3. Germline lookup yields CDR1 SGHAT and CDR2 FQNNGV. The CDR3 here is CASSSGGNPYNEQFF. CDR3 nucleotides: TGTGCCAGCAGCTCCGGGGGGAACCCATACAATGAGCAGTTCTTC.

This clonotype was seen more than once but under ten times. This chain uses TRBV29-1 with TRBJ2-5; unclear D gene. The V end was cut by 4 bases, the J end by 4 bases, with 7 bases between. The length of the CDR3 is 11 residues. Germline V CDR1 and CDR2: SQVTM, ANQGSEA. CDR3 sequence reads: CSVVGPETQYF. In DNA form, the CDR3 reads TGCAGCGTTGTCGGGCCAGAGACCCAGTACTTC.

This chain connects TRBV2 to TRBJ2-1, with 10 bases matching TRBD2. Trimming cost V 2 bases and J 6 bases; bases outside gene matches: 4. From germline, CDR1 is SNHLY and CDR2 FYNNEI. This CDR3 has 15 amino acids. The CDR3 bases are TGTGCCAGCAGTGAACGGGCTAGCGGGGGCAATGAGCAGTTCTTC. The encoded protein is CASSERASGGNEQFF. The variable domain in full, with the rest retrieved from reference TRBV2 and TRBJ2-1, is EPEVTQTPSHQVTQMGQEVILRCVPISNHLYFYWYRQILGQKVEFLVSFYNNEISEKSEIFDDQFSVERPDGSNFTLKIRSTKLEDSAMYFCASSERASGGNEQFFGPGTRLTVL.

J is TRBJ2-3 and V is TRBV4-2; D unresolved. V shed 1 base and J shed 0 bases, with 5 bases lying between them. This CDR3 region has 14 residues. Germline assignment: CDR1 LGHNA and CDR2 YNFKEQ. The CDR3 DNA reads TGTGCCAGCAGCCAAGGACATAGCACAGATACGCAGTATTTT. Encoded protein: CASSQGHSTDTQYF.

This clonotype appeared once. One end of the junction varies from germline; a read error may be responsible. This rearrangement joins TRBV6-6 to TRBJ2-7; 8 nucleotides agree with TRBD1. This CDR3 contains 14 residues. Germline assignment: CDR1 MNHNY and CDR2 SVGAGI (reference sequence). DNA for the CDR3: TGTGCCAGCAGTCTCCCGGGACAGGCCTACGGGCAGTACTTC. The encoded protein is CASSLPGQAYGQYF.

This clonotype was detected only a few times. The rearrangement uses TRBV28 and TRBJ2-7; 7 nucleotides align to TRBD1. Germline V gene lookup returns CDR1 MDHEN and CDR2 SYDVKM. The CDR3 runs to 13 residues. V lost 2 bases to trimming and J lost 6 bases; unmatched junction nucleotides: 4. Written as DNA, the CDR3 is TGTGCCAGCAGTTTAAGGGGGCCCTGCGAGCAGTACTTC. This gives the protein CASSLRGPCEQYF.

In this sample, this clonotype turned up a few times. The chain is built from TRBV20-1 and TRBJ2-4; D uncertain. The J call may be in error: the DNA end matches TRBJ2-5 better. From germline, CDR1 is DFQATT and CDR2 SNEGSKA (reference sequence). This CDR3 is built from 12 residues. The CDR3 loop is CSARARRETQYF. The CDR3 nucleotides are TGCAGTGCTAGGGCCAGGAGAGAGACCCAGTACTTC.

The chain employs TRBV27 and TRBJ2-7, with 7 nucleotides matching TRBD1. V lost 3 bases, J lost 5 bases, and 13 bases stayed unmatched. The CDR3 spans 16 residues. Germline CDR1 is MNHEY and CDR2 is SMNVEV (reference sequence). CDR3 in amino acids: CASSFLLTDRMDEQYF. The CDR3 coding sequence is TGTGCCAGCAGTTTCCTACTAACGGACAGGATGGACGAGCAGTACTTC.

This clonotype was picked up a small number of times. The germline gene is not matched at one end of the junction; a read error may be the cause. The rearrangement links TRBV6-2 or TRBV6-3 to TRBJ2-4; TRBD1 aligns across 7 bases. The J call is in doubt because the DNA end fits TRBJ2-7 better. The CDR3 has 14 residues. The germline CDR1 and CDR2 sequences are MNHEY and SVGEGT. The CDR3 loop reads CASNYDRVINEQYF. The CDR3 region has the DNA TGTGCCAGCAATTACGACAGGGTAATCAACGAGCAGTACTTC.

This clonotype was seen more than once but under ten times. The rearrangement uses TRBV28 and TRBJ2-1; TRBD2 matches 10 bases. CDR3 length equals 15 residues. CDR1 is MDHEN, CDR2 SYDVKM, per germline. Trimming cost V 5 bases and J 6 bases; bases outside gene matches: 7. DNA of the CDR3: TGTGCCAGCAGTCTAGCGGGGGCCCACGCCAATGAGCAGTTCTTC. Its translation is CASSLAGAHANEQFF.

This chain uses TRBV6-5 with TRBJ1-6; 7 bases line up with TRBD1. The CDR3 covers 14 residues. V lost 7 bases and J lost 8; bases outside the gene matches: 8. Germline V gives CDR1 MNHEY, CDR2 SVGAGI. The CDR3: CASTVAGGHSPLHF. DNA for the CDR3: TGTGCCAGCACGGTGGCAGGGGGGCATTCACCCCTCCACTTT.

This clonotype was counted only a few times. DNA for the CDR3: TGCGCCAGCAGCCAGGGACTAGCGGGGCCTACCTACAATGAGCAGTACTTC. Translated: CASSQGLAGPTYNEQYF. V and J are TRBV4-1 and TRBJ2-1, with 13 bases aligning to TRBD2. The J call may be faulty, since TRBJ2-7 better matches the DNA end. Germline CDR1 and CDR2: MGHRA and YSYEKL. This CDR3 region has 17 residues.

The gene calls are TRBV4-3 and TRBJ1-4, with D tentatively TRBD1 (6 bases). Germline V gene lookup returns CDR1 LGHNA and CDR2 YSLEER. The V end lost 1 base, the J end lost 5 bases, and 11 bases lay between the germline ends. This CDR3 is built from 15 residues. DNA for the CDR3: TGCGCCAGCAGCCAAGTTGTGGACAGAAATGAAAAACTGTTTTTT. Translation: CASSQVVDRNEKLFF.

This clonotype was found many times. The rearrangement links TRBV4-1 to TRBJ2-3; 10 nucleotides line up with TRBD1. Losses at the gene ends were 3 bases for V and 3 bases for J; bases not matched to a gene: 6. This CDR3 region has 16 residues. CDR1 is MGHRA, CDR2 YSYEKL, per germline. The CDR3 DNA reads TGCGCCAGCAGCCAGACAGGGGGCGTCGGGACAGATACGCAGTATTTT. It translates to CASSQTGGVGTDTQYF.

The chain combines TRBV6-1 with TRBJ2-1; unclear D gene. V was trimmed by 4 bases and J by 3 bases, leaving 10 bases between them. Germline loops: CDR1 MNHNS, CDR2 SASEGT. This CDR3 spans 14 amino acids. CDR3 in DNA: TGTGCCAGCAGTGTAAAGGGTTTCTACAATGAGCAGTTCTTC. Its protein product is CASSVKGFYNEQFF.

This clonotype was detected only once. CDR3 residues: CASSSPQGAYYGYTF. The CDR3 region has the DNA TGTGCCAGCAGTTCCCCCCAGGGGGCATACTATGGCTACACCTTC. The genes are TRBV6-6 and TRBJ1-2, with TRBD1 matching 8 bases. The CDR3 has 15 amino acids. The germline CDR1 and CDR2 sequences are MNHNY and SVGAGI (reference sequence). V was pared by 4 bases and J by 3 bases, with 7 bases of the junction left unmatched.

The J gene is TRBJ2-1, the V gene TRBV7-8; possible D gene TRBD2, 5 bases. Germline V gene lookup returns CDR1 SGHVS and CDR2 FQNEAQ. V shed 4 bases and J shed 0 bases, with 16 bases lying between them. CDR3 length: 17 amino acids. In nucleotides, the CDR3 is TGTGCCAGCAGCTCCGGAACCACGGGGATCTCCTACAATGAGCAGTTCTTC. Amino acids: CASSSGTTGISYNEQFF.

The J gene is TRBJ2-5, the V gene TRBV7-2; 7 bases match TRBD2. The germline V gene has CDR1 SGHTA and CDR2 FQGNSA. J was trimmed by 2 bases and V by 5 bases; bases with no gene match: 8. This CDR3 comprises 15 residues. CDR3 sequence: CASSPLAVSQETQYF. The DNA for the CDR3 is TGTGCCAGCAGCCCTCTAGCGGTGTCACAAGAGACCCAGTACTTC. Using reference TRBV7-2 and TRBJ2-5 for the parts outside the CDR3, the full variable domain is GAGVSQSPSNKVTEKGKDVELRCDPISGHTALYWYRQSLGQGLEFLIYFQGNSAPDKSGLPSDRFSAERTGGSVSTLTIQRTQQEDSAVYLCASSPLAVSQETQYFGPGTRLLVL.

The chain links TRBV5-1 to TRBJ2-1; D is unclear. CDR3 size: 14 residues. Germline CDR1 is SGHRS and CDR2 is YFSETQ. Trimming took off 1 base at V and 8 bases at J, with 13 bases between the two ends. The CDR3 reads CASSLTDPQDEQFF. The CDR3 nucleotides are TGCGCCAGCAGCTTGACTGACCCCCAGGATGAGCAGTTCTTC.

Details on this clonotype: The junction departs from the called germline gene at one end, perhaps through a read error. This chain joins TRBV5-1 and TRBJ1-2, with unresolved D. The CDR3 covers 13 residues. Germline-derived CDR1 and CDR2 are SGHRS and YFSETQ. For the CDR3, the DNA is TGCGCCGGCAGCTTTATGGCTAACTATGGCTACACCTTC. Its protein product is CAGSFMANYGYTF.

The chain is built from TRBV24-1 and TRBJ2-1; the D gene is possibly TRBD2 (6 bases). The CDR3 extends over 16 amino acids. Trimming cost V 4 bases and J 0 bases, with 12 bases left between them. Germline V gene data show CDR1 as KGHDR and CDR2 as SFDVKD. CDR3 in amino acids: CATSEEGLSSYNEQFF. As DNA, the CDR3 is TGTGCCACCAGTGAAGAGGGACTGAGCTCCTACAATGAGCAGTTCTTC.

This clonotype has only a few counts. The CDR3 reads CSARDSGGRRTDTQYF. In DNA form, the CDR3 reads TGCAGTGCTAGAGATTCGGGGGGGCGTCGTACAGATACGCAGTATTTT. The V and J genes are TRBV20-1 and TRBJ2-3; 8 bases are shared with TRBD2. This CDR3 region has 16 residues. With V trimmed by 0 bases and J by 3 bases, 8 bases remained unmatched. The germline gives CDR1 DFQATT, CDR2 SNEGSKA (reference sequence).

This clonotype showed up just a few times. This chain joins TRBV20-1 and TRBJ2-5; TRBD1 matches at 9 bases. The V and J ends lost 7 bases and 4 bases, in that order; junction bases with no gene match: 7. Looked up from germline, CDR1 is DFQATT and CDR2 is SNEGSKA (reference sequence). This CDR3 spans 13 amino acids. The CDR3 reads CSVGQGNAETQYF. CDR3 in DNA: TGCAGTGTGGGACAGGGTAACGCAGAGACCCAGTACTTC.